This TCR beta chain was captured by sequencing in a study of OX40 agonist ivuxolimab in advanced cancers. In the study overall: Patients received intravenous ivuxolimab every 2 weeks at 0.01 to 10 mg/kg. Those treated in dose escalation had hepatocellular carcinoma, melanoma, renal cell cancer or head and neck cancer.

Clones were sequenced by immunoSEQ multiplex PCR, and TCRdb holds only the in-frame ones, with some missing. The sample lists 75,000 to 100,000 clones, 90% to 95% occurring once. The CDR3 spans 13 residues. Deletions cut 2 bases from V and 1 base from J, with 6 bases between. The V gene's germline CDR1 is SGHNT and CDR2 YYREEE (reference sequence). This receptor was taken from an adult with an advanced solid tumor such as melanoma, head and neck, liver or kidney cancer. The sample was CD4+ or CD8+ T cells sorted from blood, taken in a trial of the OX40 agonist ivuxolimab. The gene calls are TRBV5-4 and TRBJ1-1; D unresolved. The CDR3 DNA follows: TGTGCCAGCAGCTTTTCCCAGAACACTGAAGCTTTCTTT. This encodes CASSFSQNTEAFF.